Following are 28 T cell receptor beta chains from one sample sequenced in a study of blood T cell repertoires in COVID-19. Libraries were prepared by immunoSEQ multiplex PCR; TCRdb keeps only in-frame clonotypes and omits some of them. Of about 160,000 clones in the sample, about 86% are singletons; the top ten hold 2.5% to 4%. Sequencing was done on a sample of peripheral blood. The receptor set was obtained from a man between 65 and 85 years old with acute or convalescent COVID-19.

V and J are TRBV5-1 and TRBJ2-7; D is undetermined. Between the trimmed V and J ends, which lost 4 bases and 5 bases, there was a span of 10 bases. From germline, CDR1 is SGHRS and CDR2 YFSETQ. The CDR3 contains 12 residues. The CDR3 nucleotides read TGCGCCAGCAGCCCGTCCCCCGACGAGCAGTACTTC. Translating it yields CASSPSPDEQYF.

This clone was seen a handful of times. The CDR3 nucleotides are TGTGCCAGCAGTCCACAGGGGGGAGACTATGGCTACACCTTC. Translating gives CASSPQGGDYGYTF. This chain joins TRBV6-5 and TRBJ1-2, with 8 bases identical to TRBD1. This CDR3 spans 14 amino acids. Germline CDR1 reads MNHEY; CDR2 reads SVGAGI. V lost 5 bases and J lost 3; bases outside the gene matches: 5.

This chain connects TRBV6-5 to TRBJ1-5; 7 bases line up with TRBD1. Looked up from germline, CDR1 is MNHEY and CDR2 is SVGAGI. This CDR3 comprises 14 residues. The V gene end was trimmed by 6 bases and the J gene end by 3 bases; junction bases not matched to a gene: 5. CDR3 in DNA: TGTGCCAGCAGGATGGGACAGTCCAATCAGCCCCAGCATTTT. This sequence encodes CASRMGQSNQPQHF.

The V and J genes are TRBV3-1 (or the pseudogene TRBV3-2) and TRBJ2-2; D is unresolved. In germline, CDR1 is LGHDT, CDR2 YNNKEL (reference sequence). This CDR3 is 15 amino acids long. Trimming took off 1 base at V and 8 bases at J, with 14 bases between the two ends. CDR3 sequence (DNA): TGTGCCAGCAGCCAAGTCGCGGCCCTAACAGGGGAGCTGTTTTTT. Protein: CASSQVAALTGELFF.

This chain joins TRBV7-2 and TRBJ2-7; 12 positions agree with TRBD2. The germline gives CDR1 SGHTA, CDR2 FQGNSA. J was trimmed by 3 bases and V by 1 base; bases with no gene match: 7. The CDR3 contains 17 residues. CDR3 DNA sequence: TGTGCCAGCAGCTTAGGACTAGCGGGGGCCCCGGGCTACGAGCAGTACTTC. Protein product: CASSLGLAGAPGYEQYF.

The chain links TRBV27 to TRBJ2-3; TRBD2 agrees at 15 bases. Germline V gives CDR1 MNHEY, CDR2 SMNVEV (reference sequence). Trimming at V came to 6 bases and at J to 5 bases, leaving 9 bases not matched to a gene. The length of the CDR3 is 17 residues. The CDR3 loop is CASSQGLAGGPVDTQYF. CDR3 nucleotide sequence: TGTGCCAGCAGCCAAGGACTAGCGGGAGGGCCGGTAGATACGCAGTATTTT.

This clone was recorded once. V usage is TRBV14 and J usage is TRBJ2-7, with 8 bases fitting TRBD1. The junction had 8 bases not matched to a gene; V was cut back by 4 bases and J by 0 bases. Looked up from germline, CDR1 is SGHDN and CDR2 is FVKESK. This CDR3 comprises 16 residues. The CDR3 DNA is TGTGCCAGCAGCCCATCAGGGGGCCTGAGCTCCTACGAGCAGTACTTC. Residues: CASSPSGGLSSYEQYF.

This chain links TRBV9 with TRBJ2-7; 10 bases are a match to TRBD2. The length of the CDR3 is 13 residues. Germline-derived CDR1 and CDR2 are SGDLS and YYNGEE. V trimming: 4 bases; J trimming: 3 bases; junction bases outside the gene matches: 1. The CDR3 here is CASSKREGYEQYF. The CDR3 DNA reads as TGTGCCAGCAGCAAGCGGGAGGGCTACGAGCAGTACTTC.

This clone has just a few counts. The chain combines TRBV7-2 with TRBJ1-5; a weak D match, TRBD1 (5 bases). Germline V gives CDR1 SGHTA, CDR2 FQGNSA. The CDR3 sequence is 15 residues long. The V gene lost 0 bases and the J gene lost 6 bases, with 12 bases spanning the gap. The CDR3 bases are TGTGCCAGCAGCTTAGCGGGGGGTTCGGTTCAGCCCCAGCATTTT. Translated: CASSLAGGSVQPQHF.

In DNA, the CDR3 is TGTGCCAGCAGCAGATATCAGGATGGTGAAAAACTGTTTTTT. It encodes CASSRYQDGEKLFF. The chain links TRBV7-6 to TRBJ1-4; unclear D gene. V lost 5 bases and J 7 bases, leaving 14 bases between the germline ends. The CDR3 covers 14 residues. CDR1 is SGHVS and CDR2 is FNYEAQ in the germline V gene.

J is TRBJ2-5 and V is TRBV30; 10 bases agree with TRBD2. V lost 2 bases to trimming and J lost 4 bases; unmatched junction nucleotides: 7. The germline V gene has CDR1 GTSNPN and CDR2 SVGIG (reference sequence). The CDR3 covers 15 residues. This chain's CDR3 is CAWSLGLAGAETQYF. CDR3 nucleotide sequence: TGTGCCTGGAGTCTAGGGCTAGCGGGAGCAGAGACCCAGTACTTC. The full variable domain, completed using reference TRBV30 and TRBJ2-5, is SQTIHQWPATLVQPVGSPLSLECTVEGTSNPNLYWYRQAAGRGLQLLFYSVGIGQISSEVPQNLSASRPQDRQFILSSKKLLLSDSGFYLCAWSLGLAGAETQYFGPGTRLLVL.

This chain connects TRBV5-1 to TRBJ2-1; TRBD2 matches at 11 bases. CDR1 is SGHRS, CDR2 YFSETQ, per germline. The length of the CDR3 is 16 residues. Unmatched junction bases numbered 2, after V lost 0 bases and J lost 3 bases. The CDR3, as DNA: TGCGCCAGCAGCTTGGGGACTAGCGGGCTCTACAATGAGCAGTTCTTC. This gives the protein CASSLGTSGLYNEQFF. Full variable domain (rest looked up from reference TRBV5-1 and TRBJ2-1): KAGVTQTPRYLIKTRGQQVTLSCSPISGHRSVSWYQQTPGQGLQFLFEYFSETQRNKGNFPGRFSGRQFSNSRSEMNVSTLELGDSALYLCASSLGTSGLYNEQFFGPGTRLTVL.

V gene TRBV10-3 combines with J gene TRBJ2-5, with a possible D match to TRBD1 (5 bases). V shed 5 bases and J shed 1 base, with 8 bases lying between them. Germline assignment: CDR1 ENHRY and CDR2 SYGVKD. This CDR3 is 13 amino acids long. The CDR3 sequence is CAISQDSQETQYF. The CDR3 DNA reads TGTGCCATCAGTCAAGACAGCCAAGAGACCCAGTACTTC.

This chain connects TRBV13 to TRBJ2-3; TRBD1 is a possible D gene (6 bases). CDR1 and CDR2 (germline): PRHDT, FYEKMQ (reference sequence). This CDR3 has 15 residues. Trimming stripped 6 bases from V and 4 bases from J, with 17 bases between. DNA of the CDR3: TGTGCCAGCAGAGCACAGGGAACGTATCCAGATACGCAGTATTTT. It yields the protein CASRAQGTYPDTQYF.

This clone was recorded once. The J gene is TRBJ2-2, the V gene TRBV2; D is unclear. Trimming stripped 3 bases from V and 1 base from J, with 6 bases between. Germline CDR1 and CDR2: SNHLY and FYNNEI. The CDR3 spans 14 residues. The CDR3 spells CASSDRQNTGELFF. The CDR3 DNA sequence: TGTGCCAGCAGTGACAGGCAGAACACCGGGGAGCTGTTTTTT.

V usage is TRBV5-4 and J usage is TRBJ2-7; 12 nucleotides align to TRBD2. The CDR3 contains 15 residues. V shed 4 bases and J 6 bases; nucleotides not matched to a gene: 8. CDR1 and CDR2 from the germline V gene are SGHNT and YYREEE (reference sequence). CDR3 in amino acids: CASSPVGGLAGEQYF. DNA of the CDR3: TGTGCCAGCAGCCCCGTGGGGGGACTAGCGGGCGAGCAGTACTTC.

This clone occurred once. The chain has TRBV7-3 and TRBJ2-7, with 9 positions matching TRBD2. Unmatched junction bases numbered 4, after V lost 2 bases and J lost 2 bases. Germline assignment: CDR1 SGHTA and CDR2 FQGTGA. The length of the CDR3 is 15 residues. The CDR3 coding sequence is TGTGCCAGCAGCTTAGGGGCTAGCGGGACCTACGAGCAGTACTTC. This sequence encodes CASSLGASGTYEQYF.

The chain couples TRBV30 to TRBJ1-5; D unresolved. This CDR3 has 15 amino acids. The V end lost 0 bases, the J end lost 2 bases, and 11 bases lay between the germline ends. CDR1 GTSNPN and CDR2 SVGIG come from the germline V gene (reference sequence). CDR3 protein: CAWSVPGAGNQPQHF. The CDR3 coding sequence is TGTGCCTGGAGTGTACCGGGAGCCGGCAATCAGCCCCAGCATTTT.

This clone was seen just once. This chain joins TRBV13 and TRBJ2-1; 10 nucleotides match TRBD2. The CDR3 length is 20 residues. Losses at the gene ends were 2 bases for V and 0 bases for J; bases not matched to a gene: 13. In germline, CDR1 is PRHDT, CDR2 FYEKMQ (reference sequence). This chain's CDR3 is CASSLYSRTSGKSSYNEQFF. In DNA form, the CDR3 reads TGTGCCAGCAGCTTATATAGTCGAACTAGCGGGAAGAGCTCCTACAATGAGCAGTTCTTC.

V and J are TRBV11-2 and TRBJ2-1; 7 bases agree with TRBD2. Unmatched junction bases numbered 3, after V lost 2 bases and J lost 2 bases. Germline V gene sequence: CDR1 SGHAT, CDR2 FQNNGV. This CDR3 is built from 15 residues. The CDR3 region is CASSLYSGTYNEQFF. The CDR3 nucleotides are TGTGCCAGCAGCTTATACAGCGGGACCTACAATGAGCAGTTCTTC.

The chain uses TRBV3-1 (or the pseudogene TRBV3-2) and TRBJ1-1, with D possibly matching TRBD1 (5 bases). V was pared by 3 bases and J by 9 bases, with 11 bases between. From germline, CDR1 is LGHDT and CDR2 YNNKEL (reference sequence). CDR3 length: 12 residues. The chain's CDR3 is CASSQGGMKAFF. The DNA of the CDR3 is TGTGCCAGCAGCCAGGGGGGGATGAAAGCTTTCTTT.

This clone was detected a few times. The rearrangement uses TRBV28 and TRBJ1-2; D is unresolved. Germline V CDR1 and CDR2: MDHEN, SYDVKM. The CDR3 extends over 12 amino acids. V lost 7 bases and J lost 4, with 10 bases in between. The CDR3 spells CASTADFYGYTF. The CDR3 DNA reads as TGTGCCAGCACCGCGGACTTCTATGGCTACACCTTC.

The chain links TRBV28 to TRBJ2-2; D is possibly TRBD2 (6 bases). Germline V gives CDR1 MDHEN, CDR2 SYDVKM. This CDR3 contains 16 residues. Trimming shortened V by 5 bases and J by 3 bases, and 16 bases separated the two germline ends. CDR3 in DNA: TGTGCCAGCAGTCAGATAGCGGCACCTTACACCGGGGAGCTGTTTTTT. The encoded protein is CASSQIAAPYTGELFF.

The rearrangement uses TRBV6-5 and TRBJ2-7, with TRBD2 matching 7 bases. V shed 6 bases and J 6 bases; nucleotides not matched to a gene: 11. The CDR3 is 14 amino acids. The germline V gene encodes CDR1 MNHEY and CDR2 SVGAGI. As DNA, the CDR3 is TGTGCCAGCAGCACGCTAGCGGCTGACGGCGAGCAGTACTTC. This gives the protein CASSTLAADGEQYF.

The chain couples TRBV9 to TRBJ2-5, with D unresolved. The CDR3 totals 14 residues. Germline V gives CDR1 SGDLS, CDR2 YYNGEE. Trimming shortened V by 0 bases and J by 7 bases, and 13 bases separated the two germline ends. The CDR3 loop is CASSVGDWSWTQYF. Written as DNA, the CDR3 is TGTGCCAGCAGCGTAGGTGACTGGAGTTGGACCCAGTACTTC.

The chain uses TRBV27 and TRBJ2-7; 7 nucleotides align to TRBD1. This CDR3 has 14 residues. From germline, CDR1 is MNHEY and CDR2 SMNVEV (reference sequence). V lost 5 bases, J lost 2 bases, and 6 bases stayed unmatched. CDR3 in DNA: TGTGCCAGCAGTCCGCGACAGGGTCCCTACGAGCAGTACTTC. This encodes CASSPRQGPYEQYF.

Concerning this clone itself: Other DNA sequences within the sample encode an identical CDR3. This chain connects TRBV7-2 to TRBJ2-7; 13 bases align to TRBD2. CDR1 and CDR2 from the germline V gene are SGHTA and FQGNSA. V shed 2 bases, J shed 0 bases, and the junction held 4 bases outside the gene matches. There are 17 residues in the CDR3. For the CDR3, the DNA is TGTGCCAGCAGCTTAACTAGCGGGAGGGGAGGCTCCTACGAGCAGTACTTC. Its protein product is CASSLTSGRGGSYEQYF. Filled out from reference TRBV7-2 and TRBJ2-7, the complete variable domain reads GAGVSQSPSNKVTEKGKDVELRCDPISGHTALYWYRQSLGQGLEFLIYFQGNSAPDKSGLPSDRFSAERTGGSVSTLTIQRTQQEDSAVYLCASSLTSGRGGSYEQYFGPGTRLTVT.

The rearrangement joins TRBV3-1 (or the pseudogene TRBV3-2) to TRBJ2-1; TRBD2 aligns across 8 bases. CDR1 is LGHDT, CDR2 YNNKEL, per germline (reference sequence). The CDR3 loop spans 16 amino acids. V gave up 2 bases and J gave up 4 bases; unmatched junction bases: 7. In DNA form, the CDR3 reads TGTGCCAGCAGCCAATATCTAACTAGCGGTTACAATGAGCAGTTCTTC. Protein product: CASSQYLTSGYNEQFF.